A selection of T cell receptor beta chains follows, all from one sample in a study of early T cells in non-severe SARS-CoV-2 infection. TCRdb independently ran MiXCR on the 5' RACE reads; one entry per CDR3 protein. The repertoire holds more than 65,000 distinct CDR3 sequences, with about 14% as singletons. The sample was whole blood, taken at baseline. The origin of the receptors is an adult who was a healthcare worker with PCR-confirmed SARS-CoV-2 infection or an uninfected control (not recorded which). The CDR3 runs from the conserved cysteine through the conserved F or W. The D gene is left open where the match is weak. The size field is filled for only some rows; it gives once, few, many or a size class.

V	D	size	J	CDR3	DNA
TRBV9	-	-	TRBJ2-3	CASSVDGLSTDTQYF	TGTGCCAGCAGCGTAGATGGGTTAAGCACAGATACGCAGTATTTT
TRBV28	TRBD2	-	TRBJ2-3	CASSARTSGRTITDTQYF	TGTGCCAGCAGTGCCCGGACTAGCGGGAGGACGATTACAGATACGCAGTATTTT
TRBV28	-	many	TRBJ2-7	CASSLQGQSSGEQYF	TGTGCCAGCAGTTTACAGGGCCAGTCCTCCGGCGAGCAGTACTTC
TRBV6-5	-	few	TRBJ2-1	CASSYPGTPSSYNEQFF	TGTGCCAGCAGTTACCCCGGGACTCCGAGCTCCTACAATGAGCAGTTCTTC
TRBV6-5	TRBD1	-	TRBJ1-2	CASSPRTGIYGYTF	TGTGCCAGCAGTCCGCGGACAGGAATCTATGGCTACACCTTC
TRBV6-6	-	-	TRBJ2-5	CASSLGLAQETQYF	TGTGCCAGCAGTCTGGGACTGGCACAAGAGACCCAGTACTTC
TRBV6-2/TRBV6-3	-	-	TRBJ2-2	CASSYPEDGWTGELFF	TGTGCCAGCAGTTATCCGGAGGATGGGTGGACCGGGGAGCTGTTTTTT
TRBV18	-	few	TRBJ2-5	CASSPAQGGETQYF	TGTGCCAGCTCACCGGCACAGGGTGGTGAGACCCAGTACTTC
TRBV18	TRBD2	few	TRBJ2-7	CASSWGGSYEQYF	TGTGCCAGCTCGTGGGGGGGTTCCTACGAGCAGTACTTC
TRBV18	TRBD2	many	TRBJ2-1	CASSRTSQPSSYNEQFF	TGTGCCAGCTCACGGACTAGCCAACCGAGCTCCTACAATGAGCAGTTCTTC
TRBV28	-	-	TRBJ1-4	CASSLTGIDEKLFF	TGTGCCAGCAGTTTAACGGGGATCGATGAAAAACTGTTTTTT
TRBV15	-	-	TRBJ2-2	CATSRGANTGELFF	TGTGCCACCAGCAGAGGAGCGAACACCGGGGAGCTGTTTTTT
TRBV7-6	-	-	TRBJ2-2	CASSLSGSLGGELFF	TGTGCCAGCAGCCTCTCGGGATCCCTGGGCGGGGAGCTGTTTTTT
TRBV20-1	TRBD2	-	TRBJ2-1	CSAPRRPAGGGNEQFF	TGCAGTGCTCCCCGCCGCCCAGCGGGAGGGGGGAATGAGCAGTTCTTC
TRBV6-5	-	few	TRBJ1-2	CASSYVDTTKGGYTF	TGTGCCAGCAGTTACGTCGACACCACCAAGGGAGGCTACACCTTC
TRBV5-1	-	few	TRBJ2-5	CASSPMGAGETQYF	TGCGCCAGCAGCCCCATGGGAGCAGGAGAGACCCAGTACTTC
TRBV5-1	TRBD2	few	TRBJ2-5	CASSLSLAGGTQYF	TGCGCCAGCAGCTTGTCGCTAGCGGGAGGGACCCAGTACTTC
TRBV12-3/TRBV12-4	-	-	TRBJ1-5	CASSSGVQGQPQHF	TGTGCCAGCAGTTCAGGGGTACAAGGGCAGCCCCAGCATTTT
TRBV7-9	TRBD1	-	TRBJ2-7	CASSLDRGTHEQYF	TGTGCCAGCAGCTTAGACAGGGGAACCCACGAGCAGTACTTC
TRBV7-8	-	-	TRBJ2-3	CASSLIASTDTQYF	TGTGCCAGCAGCTTAATCGCTAGCACAGATACGCAGTATTTT
TRBV7-7	TRBD1	few	TRBJ2-6	CASSSGTGAGANVLTF	TGTGCCAGCAGCTCCGGGACAGGGGCTGGGGCCAACGTCCTGACTTTC
TRBV20-1	-	-	TRBJ1-5	CSAREPSGLGNQPQHF	TGCAGTGCTAGGGAACCCTCAGGGCTGGGCAATCAGCCCCAGCATTTT